Listed below are T cell receptor beta chains from one sample, sequenced in a study of T cell repertoires in cytomegalovirus infection. TCRdb redid the calling of the reads with MiXCR, one entry per CDR3 protein. The sample carries about 230,000 distinct CDR3 sequences, roughly 22% recorded once. Sequencing was carried out using CD8+ T cells from PBMCs. These receptor sequences come from a human donor in good health (CMV status not recorded). Some clones in this sample may be carry-over from other donors' samples. The CDR3 runs from the conserved cysteine through the conserved F or W. A D gene is named only where the DNA matches it firmly. Clone size appears in some rows only: once, few, many, or a class for an expanded clone.

J gene: TRBJ1-1
clone size: many
V gene: TRBV11-3
D gene: -
CDR3 protein: CASSSGPTEAFF
CDR3 DNA: TGTGCCAGCAGCTCCGGCCCCACTGAAGCTTTCTTT

J gene: TRBJ2-2
clone size: many
V gene: TRBV12-3/TRBV12-4
D gene: TRBD1
CDR3 protein: CASSWGTANTGELFF
CDR3 DNA: TGTGCCAGCAGTTGGGGGACAGCGAACACCGGGGAGCTGTTTTTT

J gene: TRBJ2-7
clone size: many
V gene: TRBV7-2
D gene: -
CDR3 protein: CASSFPNYEQYF
CDR3 DNA: TGTGCCAGCAGCTTTCCGAACTACGAGCAGTACTTC

J gene: TRBJ2-7
clone size: many
V gene: TRBV10-3
D gene: -
CDR3 protein: CAISESSNEAAEQYF
CDR3 DNA: TGTGCCATCAGTGAGTCTTCGAACGAAGCGGCCGAGCAGTACTTC

J gene: TRBJ2-1
clone size: many
V gene: TRBV4-1
D gene: -
CDR3 protein: CASSQVHNEQFF
CDR3 DNA: TGCGCCAGCAGCCAAGTTCACAATGAGCAGTTCTTC

J gene: TRBJ1-1
clone size: few
V gene: TRBV12-3/TRBV12-4
D gene: -
CDR3 protein: CASSLGDANTEAFF
CDR3 DNA: TGTGCCAGCAGTTTGGGGGATGCGAACACTGAAGCTTTCTTT

J gene: TRBJ1-3
clone size: -
V gene: TRBV27
D gene: TRBD1
CDR3 protein: CASSSTGDYSGNTIYF
CDR3 DNA: TGTGCCAGCAGTTCCACAGGGGACTACTCTGGAAACACCATATATTTT

J gene: TRBJ2-2
clone size: once
V gene: TRBV25-1
D gene: -
CDR3 protein: CASSPDLLGELFF
CDR3 DNA: TGTGCCAGCAGTCCAGACCTACTCGGGGAGCTGTTTTTT

J gene: TRBJ1-2
clone size: -
V gene: TRBV11-2
D gene: -
CDR3 protein: CASSLARLGYGYTF
CDR3 DNA: TGTGCCAGCAGCTTAGCCCGATTGGGGTATGGCTACACCTTC

J gene: TRBJ2-1
clone size: few
V gene: TRBV11-1
D gene: TRBD2
CDR3 protein: CASSPNSGDYNEQFF
CDR3 DNA: TGTGCCAGCAGCCCGAACAGCGGGGACTACAATGAGCAGTTCTTC

J gene: TRBJ1-6
clone size: many
V gene: TRBV4-1
D gene: -
CDR3 protein: CASSQDSNSPLHF
CDR3 DNA: TGCGCCAGCAGCCAAGATTCCAATTCACCCCTCCACTTT

J gene: TRBJ2-7
clone size: many
V gene: TRBV11-3
D gene: TRBD1
CDR3 protein: CASGIEGQGKGRSYEQYF
CDR3 DNA: TGTGCCAGCGGCATCGAGGGACAGGGGAAGGGCCGCTCCTACGAGCAGTACTTC

J gene: TRBJ2-5
clone size: -
V gene: TRBV27
D gene: TRBD1
CDR3 protein: CASSRTGQSVETQYF
CDR3 DNA: TGTGCCAGCAGTAGAACGGGACAGTCGGTAGAGACCCAGTACTTC

J gene: TRBJ1-5
clone size: -
V gene: TRBV4-1
D gene: -
CDR3 protein: CATPGGVDQPQHF
CDR3 DNA: TGCGCCACCCCGGGAGGGGTGGATCAGCCCCAGCATTTT

J gene: TRBJ2-5
clone size: few
V gene: TRBV12-3/TRBV12-4
D gene: -
CDR3 protein: CASSFMETQYF
CDR3 DNA: TGTGCCAGCAGTTTTATGGAGACCCAGTACTTC

J gene: TRBJ2-7
clone size: -
V gene: TRBV7-8
D gene: -
CDR3 protein: CASSLGRDVYEQYF
CDR3 DNA: TGTGCCAGCAGCTTAGGACGGGACGTTTACGAGCAGTACTTC

J gene: TRBJ2-3
clone size: -
V gene: TRBV11-2
D gene: TRBD1
CDR3 protein: CASSEGASLFTDTQYF
CDR3 DNA: TGTGCCAGCAGCGAGGGGGCTAGCCTTTTCACAGATACGCAGTATTTT

J gene: TRBJ2-3
clone size: few
V gene: TRBV28
D gene: -
CDR3 protein: CASSPVLHLQYF
CDR3 DNA: TGTGCCAGCAGTCCAGTTCTTCACCTGCAGTATTTT

J gene: TRBJ2-1
clone size: -
V gene: TRBV15
D gene: -
CDR3 protein: CATRPRGSDEQFF
CDR3 DNA: TGTGCCACCAGGCCAAGAGGGAGCGATGAGCAGTTCTTC

J gene: TRBJ2-2
clone size: many
V gene: TRBV7-6
D gene: TRBD2
CDR3 protein: CASSLTGGTNTGELFF
CDR3 DNA: TGTGCCAGCAGCTTAACGGGGGGGACGAACACCGGGGAGCTGTTTTTT

J gene: TRBJ2-7
clone size: many
V gene: TRBV7-2
D gene: -
CDR3 protein: CASSQGPGTYEQYF
CDR3 DNA: TGTGCCAGCAGCCAGGGACCGGGGACCTACGAGCAGTACTTC

J gene: TRBJ2-1
clone size: -
V gene: TRBV6-6
D gene: -
CDR3 protein: CASSYGQGGGNEQFF
CDR3 DNA: TGTGCCAGCAGTTACGGGCAGGGGGGAGGTAATGAGCAGTTCTTC

J gene: TRBJ1-5
clone size: -
V gene: TRBV20-1
D gene: -
CDR3 protein: CSARDLEGRNNQPQHF
CDR3 DNA: TGCAGTGCTAGAGATCTCGAGGGCCGTAACAATCAGCCCCAGCATTTT

J gene: TRBJ1-5
clone size: few
V gene: TRBV28
D gene: -
CDR3 protein: CASTYRGGWAREPQHF
CDR3 DNA: TGTGCCAGCACCTATAGGGGGGGTTGGGCCAGGGAGCCCCAGCATTTT

J gene: TRBJ2-7
clone size: many
V gene: TRBV28
D gene: -
CDR3 protein: CASNLVGNSYEQYF
CDR3 DNA: TGTGCCAGCAATCTTGTAGGCAACTCCTACGAGCAGTACTTC

J gene: TRBJ2-3
clone size: few
V gene: TRBV11-2
D gene: TRBD1
CDR3 protein: CASSPWTGADTQYF
CDR3 DNA: TGTGCCAGCAGCCCATGGACAGGGGCAGATACGCAGTATTTT

J gene: TRBJ2-7
clone size: -
V gene: TRBV23-1
D gene: -
CDR3 protein: CASRYYEQYF
CDR3 DNA: TGCGCCAGCAGATACTACGAGCAGTACTTC

J gene: TRBJ2-7
clone size: many
V gene: TRBV10-3
D gene: TRBD1
CDR3 protein: CAIKAGTGVEEQYF
CDR3 DNA: TGTGCCATCAAAGCCGGGACAGGGGTAGAAGAGCAGTACTTC

J gene: TRBJ2-5
clone size: -
V gene: TRBV28
D gene: TRBD2
CDR3 protein: CASSLGLAGATYQETQYF
CDR3 DNA: TGTGCCAGCAGTTTAGGGCTAGCGGGGGCCACGTACCAAGAGACCCAGTACTTC